This T cell receptor (beta chain) was observed in a study of blood T cell repertoires in COVID-19. For the study at large: Samples came from the United States, Italy and Spain, spanning acute and convalescent COVID-19. In each case, the material was cDNA or gDNA derived from T cells, B-cell-depleted T cells, or PBMCs.

In the study's own analysis: Nucleated cell counts were estimated from reference gene primer amplification. This table comes from immunoSEQ multiplex PCR, and its TCRdb copy is limited to in-frame clones, with some not included. V, J and clone size are taken as reported in that table, and D and trimming were inferred from the DNA itself. The sample includes around 100,000 clones, around 82% of them seen just once. Sequencing was done on a sample of peripheral blood. The clonotype was recovered from a human donor in a cohort sampled during active or convalescent COVID-19.

The CDR3 DNA sequence: TGCGCCAGCAGCTTCAAGCGGGGGGGCCAGGCCGGGGAGCTGTTTTTT. This sequence encodes CASSFKRGGQAGELFF. The J gene is TRBJ2-2, the V gene TRBV5-1, with TRBD2 identical over 10 bases. CDR1 and CDR2 (germline): SGHRS, YFSETQ. Trimming removed 2 bases from V and 6 bases from J; junction bases left unmatched: 7. There are 16 residues in the CDR3.